These 18 T cell receptor beta chains originate from one sample sequenced in a study of breast tumors, draining lymph nodes, adjacent tissues. Samples came from axillary lymph nodes draining the breast cancer. One entry per CDR3 protein, called by TCRdb with MiXCR from the multiplex PCR reads. The profile covers over 200,000 distinct CDR3 sequences, with under 35% appearing a single time and over 3.5% taken by the ten largest. Material: axillary lymph node tissue. The receptors shown here come from a female donor with breast cancer. Some clones in this sample may be carry-over from other donors' samples.

This clonotype was recorded at least ten times. The genes are TRBV15 and TRBJ2-7; D gene unclear. The CDR3 spans 12 residues. V shed 5 bases and J shed 3 bases, with 8 bases lying between them. Germline assignment: CDR1 LNHNV and CDR2 YYDKDF (reference sequence). The CDR3 reads CATSPSGYEQYF. The DNA for the CDR3 is TGTGCCACCAGCCCAAGTGGCTACGAGCAGTACTTC.

The genes are TRBV4-2 and TRBJ1-1, with D possibly TRBD1 on 6 matching bases. Trimming took 1 base from V and 6 from J, leaving 15 bases between them. This CDR3 is 15 amino acids long. CDR1 is LGHNA, CDR2 YNFKEQ, per germline. The CDR3 spells CASSQGAGDNAEAFF. The CDR3 region has the DNA TGTGCCAGCAGCCAAGGGGCAGGGGATAACGCTGAAGCTTTCTTT.

This clonotype has more than one count but fewer than ten. The rearrangement joins TRBV5-1 to TRBJ1-2; TRBD1 might be the D (6 bases). Per the germline V gene, CDR1 is SGHRS and CDR2 is YFSETQ. Trimming took 1 base from V and 4 from J, leaving 23 bases between them. The CDR3 has 18 residues. The CDR3 loop reads CASSLSNPQGIWGYGYTF. The CDR3 DNA is TGCGCCAGCAGCTTGTCCAACCCACAGGGTATCTGGGGCTATGGCTACACCTTC.

This clonotype was counted at least ten times. The CDR3 bases are TGTGCCAGCACGACAGGGTATCAGCCCCAGCATTTT. This codes for CASTTGYQPQHF. This rearrangement joins TRBV12-3 or TRBV12-4 to TRBJ1-5; 7 bases are a match to TRBD1. The ends lost 7 bases at V and 5 bases at J; junction bases unmatched: 2. The CDR3 has 12 amino acids.

The V and J genes are TRBV2 and TRBJ2-7; 11 positions agree with TRBD2. This CDR3 contains 16 residues. V shed 2 bases, J shed 2 bases, and the junction held 5 bases outside the gene matches. Germline V CDR1 and CDR2: SNHLY, FYNNEI. This chain's CDR3 is CASSESGTSGAYEQYF. CDR3 sequence (DNA): TGTGCCAGCAGTGAATCGGGGACTAGCGGCGCCTACGAGCAGTACTTC.

The chain joins TRBV7-2 to TRBJ2-5, with a weak D call TRBD1 (6 bases). CDR3 length: 15 amino acids. CDR1 SGHTA and CDR2 FQGNSA come from the germline V gene. Trimming pared 5 bases from V and 4 bases from J, leaving 17 bases between. The DNA of the CDR3 is TGTGCCAGCAGCCCCGGGACATGGGGAGTAGAGACCCAGTACTTC. Protein: CASSPGTWGVETQYF.

Many counts were recorded for this clonotype. The chain employs TRBV12-3 or TRBV12-4 and TRBJ2-5, with D perhaps matching TRBD2 (6 bases). V lost 3 bases and J lost 4, with 18 bases in between. The CDR3 spans 16 residues. CDR3 nucleotides: TGTGCCAGCAGTTTTCTCCGGGAGCAGGAGGGAGAGACCCAGTACTTC. It translates to CASSFLREQEGETQYF.

This clonotype was detected many times. This chain links TRBV7-2 with TRBJ2-3, with D uncertain. This CDR3 is built from 14 residues. Trimming removed 4 bases from V and 5 bases from J, with 13 bases in between. Germline CDR1 SGHTA, CDR2 FQGNSA. Written as DNA, the CDR3 is TGTGCCAGCAGCTCGGGTCTGAGTCAAGATACGCAGTATTTT. Translated: CASSSGLSQDTQYF.

This clonotype was counted at least ten times. The chain carries TRBV10-3 and TRBJ2-1; D possibly corresponds to TRBD1 (5 bases). The CDR3 spans 12 residues. V dropped 4 bases and J dropped 7 bases, with 8 bases sitting between them. Germline CDR1 is ENHRY and CDR2 is SYGVKD. The CDR3: CAISGKGNEQFF. CDR3 sequence (DNA): TGTGCCATCAGTGGTAAGGGGAATGAGCAGTTCTTC.

The CDR3 reads CASSWLTQGVNTEAFF. The CDR3 bases are TGTGCCAGCAGTTGGCTCACACAGGGGGTGAACACTGAAGCTTTCTTT. The rearrangement uses TRBV2 and TRBJ1-1; TRBD1 agrees at 8 bases. Unmatched junction bases numbered 8, after V lost 5 bases and J lost 0 bases. Germline assignment: CDR1 SNHLY and CDR2 FYNNEI. CDR3 length equals 16 residues.

This clonotype has only one observation. Being one base from a much bigger clone, this may be a read error. The rearrangement links TRBV18 to TRBJ2-1, with D unresolved. CDR1 is KGHSH and CDR2 is LQKENI in the germline V gene. The CDR3 is 15 residues long. The CDR3 DNA is TGTACCAGCTCACCACCGTTAACGGCCTACAATGAGCAGTTCTTC. Encoded protein: CTSSPPLTAYNEQFF.

At least ten counts were recorded for this clonotype. The gene calls are TRBV4-2 and TRBJ2-2, with 10 bases fitting TRBD2. The CDR3 length is 16 residues. Germline trimming cut 6 bases from V and 6 bases from J; bases unmatched to any gene: 10. CDR1 and CDR2 (germline): LGHNA, YNFKEQ. CDR3 sequence: CASSGVSSGRPGELFF. Written as DNA, the CDR3 is TGTGCCAGCAGTGGGGTGTCTAGCGGGAGACCCGGGGAGCTGTTTTTT.

This clonotype came up many times. The chain links TRBV12-3 or TRBV12-4 to TRBJ1-3, with a tentative D call TRBD1 (5 bases). The V and J ends lost 5 bases and 8 bases respectively, with 10 bases between them. The CDR3 sequence is 12 residues long. The CDR3 loop reads CASSPGRDTIYF. In DNA, the CDR3 is TGTGCCAGCAGTCCAGGGAGAGACACCATATATTTT.

This sequence joins TRBV19 and TRBJ2-1; no firm D call. Germline V gene sequence: CDR1 LNHDA, CDR2 SQIVND (reference sequence). The CDR3 is made up of 16 amino acids. V dropped 2 bases and J dropped 2 bases, with 13 bases sitting between them. CDR3 nucleotide sequence: TGTGCCAGTAGTATATCGGGCCAACCCCCCTACAATGAGCAGTTCTTC. Translated, it gives CASSISGQPPYNEQFF.

This clonotype was seen many times. The V and J genes are TRBV24-1 and TRBJ2-3, with 7 bases aligning to TRBD1. The CDR3 contains 14 residues. V dropped 3 bases and J dropped 7; count of bases not matched to a gene: 6. The germline V gene encodes CDR1 KGHDR and CDR2 SFDVKD. The CDR3 coding sequence is TGTGCCACCAGTGATCCGCACAGGGGTCATACGCAGTATTTT. This translates into CATSDPHRGHTQYF.

For this clonotype: Possible read error: a much larger clone is one base away. The rearrangement joins TRBV19 to TRBJ2-2, with 7 bases lining up with TRBD1. The CDR3 totals 16 residues. V lost 2 bases to trimming and J lost 4 bases; unmatched junction nucleotides: 7. Germline CDR1 and CDR2: LNHDA and SQIVND (reference sequence). Here the CDR3 DNA reads TGTGCCAGTAGTATATTGGCCCCAGGGGGCACCGGGGAGCTGTTTTTT. Protein sequence: CASSILAPGGTGELFF.

CDR3 in amino acids: CASREDRGRRLAGANVLTF. The CDR3, as DNA: TGTGCCAGCAGGGAGGACAGGGGGCGTAGGTTGGCTGGGGCCAACGTCCTGACTTTC. This chain joins TRBV2 and TRBJ2-6; 11 nucleotides align to TRBD1. Germline loops: CDR1 SNHLY, CDR2 FYNNEI. This CDR3 contains 19 residues. V was clipped by 6 bases and J by 2 bases; unmatched bases: 12.

This clonotype has only a few counts. One base away lies a much larger clone, so this may be a sequencing read error. The chain couples TRBV11-2 to TRBJ2-5, with D maybe TRBD2 (5 bases). The CDR3 is 13 amino acids. V lost 5 bases to trimming and J lost 7 bases, with 14 bases between them. Per the germline V gene, CDR1 is SGHAT and CDR2 is FQNNGV. The CDR3, as DNA: TGTGCCAGCAGCCCACCGATGGAGGCGACCCAGTACTTC. Amino acid sequence: CASSPPMEATQYF.